These T cell receptor beta chains were read from a single sample in a study of cytomegalovirus exposure and HLA in healthy donors. The data were produced by immunoSEQ multiplex PCR, yet TCRdb's version contains in-frame clones alone and is incomplete. This table holds roughly 200,000 clones, about four fifths found once. Sequenced: PBMCs. The source of these receptors is a middle-aged man in good health and CMV-seronegative. The CDR3 runs from the conserved cysteine through the conserved F or W. The order of the fields is clone size, J gene, V gene, D gene, CDR3 protein, CDR3 DNA. The D gene is left open where the match is weak. Part of the rows lack a size; the others show once, few, many or a class for expanded clones.

- | TRBJ2-7 | TRBV7-2 | TRBD2 | CASSLAWTSVPYEQYF | TGTGCCAGCAGCTTAGCGTGGACTAGCGTTCCCTACGAGCAGTACTTC
- | TRBJ1-3 | TRBV19 | TRBD1 | CATRTGSSSGNTIYF | TGTGCCACCCGGACAGGCTCGAGCTCTGGAAACACCATATATTTT
- | TRBJ2-1 | TRBV27 | TRBD2 | CASRLTASGVYNEQFF | TGTGCCAGCAGACTGACTGCTAGCGGGGTTTACAATGAGCAGTTCTTC
- | TRBJ1-2 | TRBV5-8 | - | CASSPRLLRSGGYTF | TGTGCCAGCAGCCCCCGGTTGTTGAGATCGGGTGGCTACACCTTC
few | TRBJ2-2 | TRBV6-6 | - | CASSSEPGHAKAELFF | TGTGCCAGCAGCTCCGAACCGGGACACGCAAAAGCCGAGCTGTTTTTT
- | TRBJ1-2 | TRBV18 | TRBD1 | CASSPPDRAYGYTF | TGTGCCAGCTCACCACCGGACAGGGCCTATGGCTACACCTTC
- | TRBJ1-5 | TRBV30 | - | CAWSPRAGNQPQHF | TGTGCCTGGAGTCCAAGGGCGGGGAATCAGCCCCAGCATTTT
- | TRBJ2-6 | TRBV9 | - | CASSVAGAHGANVLTF | TGTGCCAGCAGCGTAGCTGGGGCGCACGGGGCCAACGTCCTGACTTTC
- | TRBJ2-5 | TRBV19 | TRBD2 | CASSSLGRGGRETQYF | TGTGCCAGTAGTAGCCTTGGCCGGGGGGGCCGTGAGACCCAGTACTTC
- | TRBJ2-7 | TRBV5-1 | - | CASTSQGGNSYEQYF | TGCGCCAGCACCTCTCAGGGGGGCAACTCCTACGAGCAGTACTTC
- | TRBJ2-5 | TRBV28 | - | CASSLWSADPQALETQYF | TGTGCCAGCAGTTTATGGTCTGCCGATCCCCAAGCCCTGGAGACCCAGTACTTC
few | TRBJ1-1 | TRBV7-8 | TRBD1 | CASRFGTGNTEAFF | TGTGCCAGCAGGTTCGGGACAGGGAACACTGAAGCTTTCTTT
once | TRBJ1-4 | TRBV4-2 | - | CASSQNRATNEKLFF | TGTGCCAGCAGCCAGAACAGAGCAACTAATGAAAAACTGTTTTTT
few | TRBJ1-4 | TRBV19 | TRBD1 | CASRGTVQEKLFF | TGTGCCAGTAGGGGGACAGTTCAGGAAAAACTGTTTTTT
- | TRBJ2-2 | TRBV18 | - | CASSPDGDTGELFF | TGTGCCAGCTCACCCGACGGGGACACCGGGGAGCTGTTTTTT